A single sample gave rise to the 7 T cell receptor beta chains below, sequenced in a study of somatic mutations in cytotoxic T cells in rheumatoid arthritis. The table came from immunoSEQ multiplex PCR; TCRdb's copy has only in-frame clones and leaves some out. The top ten hold 9% to 10% of the sample, which has about 11,000 clones, around 70% seen once. Specimen: CD8+ T cells sorted from blood. The receptors here all came from a man between 65 and 85 years old in good health.

This clone rates as medium-sized (0.01 to 0.1%). The CDR3 sequence: CASSPEQEVGSPLHF. The CDR3 DNA sequence: TGTGCCAGCAGTCCGGAACAGGAGGTGGGTTCACCCCTCCACTTT. The rearrangement joins TRBV27 to TRBJ1-6; a possible D gene is TRBD1 (5 bases). The ends were cut back, 5 bases at V and 9 bases at J, with 17 bases in the middle. The germline CDR1 and CDR2 sequences are MNHEY and SMNVEV (reference sequence). The CDR3 is 15 amino acids.

This chain joins TRBV2 and TRBJ2-2, with 10 bases that match TRBD1. CDR1 SNHLY and CDR2 FYNNEI come from the germline V gene. The CDR3 is 15 residues long. The junction had 7 bases not matched to a gene; V was cut back by 7 bases and J by 5 bases. CDR3 protein: CASTGTGVRTGELFF. In DNA, the CDR3 is TGTGCCAGCACCGGGACAGGGGTCAGGACCGGGGAGCTGTTTTTT.

This clone was recorded once. The J gene is TRBJ2-7, the V gene TRBV7-9; D is ambiguous. This CDR3 has 13 residues. Between the trimmed V and J ends, which lost 6 bases and 0 bases, there was a span of 9 bases. The germline CDR1 and CDR2 sequences are SEHNR and FQNEAQ (reference sequence). The CDR3 DNA is TGTGCCAGCAGTCCCACTGACTCCTACGAGCAGTACTTC. This codes for CASSPTDSYEQYF.

V is TRBV27 and J is TRBJ1-1; D unresolved. The germline V gene has CDR1 MNHEY and CDR2 SMNVEV (reference sequence). V shed 7 bases and J shed 0 bases, with 12 bases lying between them. The length of the CDR3 is 14 residues. The CDR3 bases are TGTGCCAGCAAGTCAGGAGACATGAACACTGAAGCTTTCTTT. Translation gives CASKSGDMNTEAFF.

V gene TRBV6-1 combines with J gene TRBJ2-6; D gene unclear. The CDR3 runs 16 residues. Germline V gene sequence: CDR1 MNHNS, CDR2 SASEGT. Deletions cut 2 bases from V and 0 bases from J, with 8 bases between. CDR3 sequence (DNA): TGTGCCAGCAGTGAAACAGCGAGCTCTGGGGCCAACGTCCTGACTTTC. Its protein is CASSETASSGANVLTF.

The chain has TRBV4-1 and TRBJ2-7, with 11 positions matching TRBD2. The length of the CDR3 is 14 residues. The V gene end was trimmed by 6 bases and the J gene end by 7 bases; junction bases not matched to a gene: 8. Germline loops: CDR1 MGHRA, CDR2 YSYEKL. The CDR3 DNA reads as TGCGCCAGCAGTTATCCGGGACTAGCGGATGAGCAGTACTTC. It encodes CASSYPGLADEQYF.

The CDR3 protein is CASSIDLGTSYEQYF. The CDR3 DNA follows: TGTGCCAGTAGTATAGATCTTGGCACCTCCTACGAGCAGTACTTC. The J gene is TRBJ2-7, the V gene TRBV19; D is unresolved. The V gene lost 0 bases and the J gene lost 0 bases, with 9 bases spanning the gap. There are 15 residues in the CDR3. Germline lookup yields CDR1 LNHDA and CDR2 SQIVND (reference sequence).